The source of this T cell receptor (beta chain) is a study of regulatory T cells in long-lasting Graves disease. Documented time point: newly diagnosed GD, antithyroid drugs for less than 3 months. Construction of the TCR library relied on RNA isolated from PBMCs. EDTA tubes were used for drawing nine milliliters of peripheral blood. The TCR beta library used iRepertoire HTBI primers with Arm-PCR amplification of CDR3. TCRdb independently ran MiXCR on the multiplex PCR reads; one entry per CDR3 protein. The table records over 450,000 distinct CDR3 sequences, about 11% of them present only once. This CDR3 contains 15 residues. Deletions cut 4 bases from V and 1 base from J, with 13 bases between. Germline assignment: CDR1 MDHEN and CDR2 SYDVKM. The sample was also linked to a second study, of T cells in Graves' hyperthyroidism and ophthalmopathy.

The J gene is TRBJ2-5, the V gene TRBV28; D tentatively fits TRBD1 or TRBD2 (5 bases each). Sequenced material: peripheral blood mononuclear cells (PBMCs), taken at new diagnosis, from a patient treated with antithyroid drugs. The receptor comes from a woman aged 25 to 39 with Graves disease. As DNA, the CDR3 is TGTGCCAGCAGTTCCCCGGGGACGTTCCAAGAGACCCAGTACTTC. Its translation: CASSSPGTFQETQYF.